The T cell receptor beta chain described here comes from a study of human T cells and chemical hapten exposure. TCRdb processed the RACE reads anew with MiXCR; each CDR3 protein has one entry. Here the sample spans approximately 45,000 distinct CDR3 sequences, approximately 4.5% being singletons. With 6 bases removed from V and 3 bases from J, the gap between germline ends came to 14 bases. The CDR3 is made up of 13 amino acids. Germline V gene sequence: CDR1 DFQATT, CDR2 SNEGSKA (reference sequence). This clonotype came up many times. Stated time point: healthy volunteer bleed at 2 weeks. Total RNA came from unfractionated whole blood.

This TCR derives from a female donor in good health. Some clones in this sample may be carry-over from other donors' samples. The material sequenced was whole blood. The genes are TRBV20-1 and TRBJ1-1; no reliable D call. CDR3 DNA: TGCAGTGCCCGGCATCGAATGGACACTGAAGCTTTCTTT. It specifies CSARHRMDTEAFF.